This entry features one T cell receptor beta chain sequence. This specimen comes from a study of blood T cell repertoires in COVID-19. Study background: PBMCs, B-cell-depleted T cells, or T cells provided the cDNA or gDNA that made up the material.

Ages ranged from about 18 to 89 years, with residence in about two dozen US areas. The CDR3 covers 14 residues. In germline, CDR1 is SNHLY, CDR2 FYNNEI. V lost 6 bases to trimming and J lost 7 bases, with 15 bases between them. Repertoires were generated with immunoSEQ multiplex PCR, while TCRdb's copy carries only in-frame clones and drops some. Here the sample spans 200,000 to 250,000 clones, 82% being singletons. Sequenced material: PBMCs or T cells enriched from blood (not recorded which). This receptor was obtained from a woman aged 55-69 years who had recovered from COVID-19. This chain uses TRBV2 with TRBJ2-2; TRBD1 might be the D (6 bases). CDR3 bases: TGTGCCAGCAGATTCAGGGGTTCTAGCGGGGAGCTGTTTTTT. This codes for CASRFRGSSGELFF.